A single sample is the source of the 15 T cell receptor beta chains below, sequenced in a study of identical twins (dated by TCRdb to the mid-2010s). The library was obtained by 5' RACE. The sample was run on an Illumina HiSeq 2000. TCRdb itself trimmed the public reads at Q25 with fastp, ran MiXCR and retained productive beta chains. Each CDR3 protein gets just one entry, which takes the most common genes and DNA from the rows behind it. In all, the sample holds 200,000 to 250,000 distinct CDR3 sequences, and 9.5% to 15% of those were seen once. The ten largest account for 4% to 5% of the sample. This same sample was also taken into another study, of yellow fever vaccine responses in identical twins.

Sequencing input: memory (CD45RO+) T cells sorted from blood. This specimen's cell subset or site label, per the study, means: CD45RO+ enriched T cells. Every receptor here comes from a woman under 30 in good health.

This clonotype was detected a few times. This chain connects TRBV15 to TRBJ2-3; D may be TRBD2 (6 bases). From germline, CDR1 is LNHNV and CDR2 YYDKDF (reference sequence). This CDR3 is 14 amino acids long. The germline V and J ends were trimmed by 2 bases and 9 bases, with 15 bases remaining between them. The CDR3 DNA sequence: TGTGCCACCAGCAGATGGGATGCGGGAAGGACGCAGTATTTT. Translating it yields CATSRWDAGRTQYF.

V gene TRBV12-3 or TRBV12-4 combines with J gene TRBJ2-1; 10 bases agree with TRBD2. V was pared by 6 bases and J by 5 bases, with 7 bases of the junction left unmatched. This CDR3 has 15 amino acids. CDR3 in amino acids: CASSEREGVHNEQFF. Written as DNA, the CDR3 is TGTGCCAGCAGCGAGCGGGAGGGGGTGCACAATGAGCAGTTCTTC.

This clonotype was counted a few times. The V gene is TRBV29-1, the J gene TRBJ2-7, with 8 bases identical to TRBD1. Germline lookup yields CDR1 SQVTM and CDR2 ANQGSEA. The CDR3 covers 13 residues. Trimming removed 1 base from V and 2 bases from J; junction bases left unmatched: 1. CDR3 region: CSVEGTGTYEQYF. The CDR3 DNA reads as TGCAGCGTTGAAGGGACAGGGACCTACGAGCAGTACTTC.

This clonotype was picked up a small number of times. The genes are TRBV27 and TRBJ2-2; the match to TRBD2 covers 7 bases. CDR1 MNHEY and CDR2 SMNVEV come from the germline V gene (reference sequence). V lost 3 bases to trimming and J lost 6 bases; unmatched junction nucleotides: 16. This CDR3 has 18 amino acids. CDR3 region: CASSFSIPTSVESGELFF. As DNA, the CDR3 is TGTGCCAGCAGTTTTTCGATTCCAACTAGCGTGGAATCCGGGGAGCTGTTTTTT.

In its sample, this clonotype was seen a few times. The J gene is TRBJ2-7, the V gene TRBV23-1; TRBD2 is a possible D gene (5 bases). TRBV23-1 counts as an open reading frame of uncertain function. The V end was cut by 0 bases, the J end by 0 bases, with 15 bases between. The CDR3 consists of 17 residues. CDR3 nucleotide sequence: TGCGCCAGCAGTCAATCGGAGTTTCGGGGTAACTCCTACGAGCAGTACTTC. It yields the protein CASSQSEFRGNSYEQYF.

This clonotype has more than one count but fewer than ten. The chain uses TRBV20-1 and TRBJ2-5; D is perhaps TRBD1 (5 bases). The CDR3 runs 13 residues. Trimming stripped 8 bases from V and 4 bases from J, with 17 bases between. CDR1 and CDR2 from the germline V gene are DFQATT and SNEGSKA (reference sequence). The DNA of the CDR3 is TGCAGTACCATCCCGGGCAGGGTAGAGACCCAGTACTTC. Translating gives CSTIPGRVETQYF.

The rearrangement joins TRBV20-1 to TRBJ2-1; 16 nucleotides match TRBD2. V was pared by 0 bases and J by 4 bases, with 3 bases of the junction left unmatched. Germline V gives CDR1 DFQATT, CDR2 SNEGSKA (reference sequence). This CDR3 region has 17 residues. The DNA of the CDR3 is TGCAGTGCTAGAGATCAGGGACTAGCGGGAGGGTACAATGAGCAGTTCTTC. It is translated as CSARDQGLAGGYNEQFF.

This clonotype has ten or more counts. This chain links TRBV20-1 with TRBJ2-7; 9 positions agree with TRBD2. The CDR3 has 16 residues. The germline V gene has CDR1 DFQATT and CDR2 SNEGSKA (reference sequence). The V gene end was trimmed by 0 bases and the J gene end by 0 bases; junction bases not matched to a gene: 6. CDR3 loop: CSARDFASGDSYEQYF. CDR3 sequence (DNA): TGCAGTGCTAGAGATTTTGCTAGCGGGGACTCCTACGAGCAGTACTTC.

V is TRBV14 and J is TRBJ2-4, with 10 positions matching TRBD1. Germline V gene lookup returns CDR1 SGHDN and CDR2 FVKESK. The CDR3 has 16 amino acids. The V gene end was trimmed by 1 base and the J gene end by 8 bases; junction bases not matched to a gene: 8. The CDR3 coding sequence is TGTGCCAGCAGCCAAGGCCGGACAGGGGGGTGGGACATTCAGTACTTC. It codes for CASSQGRTGGWDIQYF.

This clonotype was observed a handful of times. J is TRBJ2-5 and V is TRBV11-2, with 13 nucleotides matching TRBD2. The length of the CDR3 is 14 residues. Germline CDR1 reads SGHAT; CDR2 reads FQNNGV. The V segment lost 5 bases and the J segment 8 bases; nucleotides outside the gene matches: 5. CDR3 coding DNA: TGTGCCAGCAGCACTAGCGGGGGGGCCCCTACCCAGTACTTC. Encoded protein: CASSTSGGAPTQYF.

This clonotype was counted ten times or more. V gene TRBV3-1 combines with J gene TRBJ2-5; D is ambiguous. Germline V CDR1 and CDR2: LGHDT, YNNKEL (reference sequence). V dropped 7 bases and J dropped 2 bases, with 2 bases sitting between them. CDR3 size: 10 residues. The CDR3 sequence: CASKQETQYF. The CDR3 DNA reads as TGTGCCAGCAAACAAGAGACCCAGTACTTC.

The chain combines TRBV2 with TRBJ2-1, with a tentative D call TRBD1 (6 bases). The V and J ends lost 7 bases and 4 bases respectively, with 17 bases between them. This CDR3 has 15 amino acids. Per germline, CDR1 SNHLY and CDR2 FYNNEI. CDR3 coding DNA: TGTGCCAGCACCCTGGGGGCTCTCCTGTACAATGAGCAGTTCTTC. This translates into CASTLGALLYNEQFF. Together with reference TRBV2 and TRBJ2-1, the CDR3 gives the full variable domain: EPEVTQTPSHQVTQMGQEVILRCVPISNHLYFYWYRQILGQKVEFLVSFYNNEISEKSEIFDDQFSVERPDGSNFTLKIRSTKLEDSAMYFCASTLGALLYNEQFFGPGTRLTVL.

The chain has TRBV3-1 and TRBJ2-2; D remains ambiguous. Germline V gene data show CDR1 as LGHDT and CDR2 as YNNKEL (reference sequence). Trimming left V 1 base short and J 7 bases short, with 7 bases between. CDR3 length: 13 residues. CDR3 DNA sequence: TGTGCCAGCAGCCAAGTTACGAACGGGGAGCTGTTTTTT. This encodes CASSQVTNGELFF. Full variable domain (remainder filled in from reference TRBV3-1 and TRBJ2-2): DTAVSQTPKYLVTQMGNDKSIKCEQNLGHDTMYWYKQDSKKFLKIMFSYNNKELIINETVPNRFSPKSPDKAHLNLHINSLELGDSAVYFCASSQVTNGELFFGEGSRLTVL.

The chain links TRBV7-3 to TRBJ1-1; D remains ambiguous. Deletions cut 6 bases from V and 1 base from J, with 9 bases between. The CDR3 has 13 residues. CDR1 is SGHTA and CDR2 is FQGTGA in the germline V gene. The CDR3 is CASRVTANTEAFF. The CDR3 nucleotides are TGTGCCAGCAGGGTAACAGCGAACACTGAAGCTTTCTTT.

This clonotype turned up a few times. The rearrangement joins TRBV7-2 to TRBJ2-1; D call uncertain. Deletions cut 4 bases from V and 2 bases from J, with 12 bases between. The germline V gene has CDR1 SGHTA and CDR2 FQGNSA. CDR3 size: 15 residues. For the CDR3, the DNA is TGTGCCAGCAGCTCCGCCTATGGGGCCTACAATGAGCAGTTCTTC. This sequence encodes CASSSAYGAYNEQFF.